The rows below give T cell receptor beta chains drawn from one sample of a study of tumor-infiltrating lymphocytes in primary liver carcinoma. One entry per CDR3 protein, called by TCRdb with MiXCR from the multiplex PCR reads. The table shows about 180,000 distinct CDR3 sequences, with around 60% occurring only once. Sequencing was performed on peripheral blood. The source of these receptors is a man aged 40-50 years with primary liver carcinoma and hepatitis B virus infection. Both conserved end residues are part of each CDR3. The D gene is left open where the match is weak. Expanded clones get a size class; other rows say once, few or many, or leave the size out.

cdr3_length j_call clone_size v_call d_call cdr3_nt cdr3_aa
14 TRBJ1-4 few TRBV4-2 TRBD1 TGTGCCAGCAGCCAAGATACAGGGGGTGAAAAACTGTTTTTT CASSQDTGGEKLFF
14 TRBJ2-1 . TRBV6-1 TRBD2 TGTGCCAGCGGCCGCGGACTAGTGGACAATGAGCAGTTCTTC CASGRGLVDNEQFF
21 TRBJ2-1 few TRBV12-3/TRBV12-4 TRBD2 TGTGCCAGCAGTCCCCCGGGGGGGGCTGGGACTACTAGCGGGAGCGACAATGAGCAGTTCTTC CASSPPGGAGTTSGSDNEQFF
15 TRBJ2-3 . TRBV11-1 . TGTGCCAGCAGCTTAGGAGGGGGACGCGTGGATATGCAGTATTTT CASSLGGGRVDMQYF
16 TRBJ2-7 . TRBV4-2 . TGTGCCAGCAGCCAAGGGGTCGGTGAGGGGGCCTACGAGCAGTACTTC CASSQGVGEGAYEQYF
16 TRBJ2-5 . TRBV7-8 . TGTGCCAGCAGCTCCTCCTTGGGGGGAGCCCAAGAGACCCAGTACTTC CASSSSLGGAQETQYF
15 TRBJ2-3 . TRBV6-5 . TGTGCCAGCAGTTACTCGTACCAACCCACAGATACGCAGTATTTT CASSYSYQPTDTQYF
18 TRBJ2-1 once TRBV11-2 . TGTGCCAGCAGCGCCCAGGGAGTGGGAGTGCCACGTTGGAATGAGCAGTCCTTC CASSAQGVGVPRWNEQSF
15 TRBJ2-7 . TRBV11-2 . TGTGCCAGCAGCTTAGGCGGCAGTAGCTCCTACGAGCAGCGCTTC CASSLGGSSSYEQRF
14 TRBJ1-2 . TRBV5-5 . TGTGCCAGCAGCTTGGGACGGCTTAACTATGGCTACACCTTC CASSLGRLNYGYTF
16 TRBJ2-7 . TRBV11-2 TRBD1 TGTGCCAGCAGCTTAGAGACAGGGGCCAAACCCTATGAGCAGTACTTC CASSLETGAKPYEQYF
12 TRBJ1-1 . TRBV12-3/TRBV12-4 . TGTGCCACTACAAGGTTAAACACTGAAGCTTTCTTT CATTRLNTEAFF
14 TRBJ2-7 many TRBV5-5 TRBD2 TGTGCCAGCAGCTTAACTAGCGGGGACTACGAGCAGTACTTC CASSLTSGDYEQYF
17 TRBJ2-2 few TRBV4-1 . TGCGCCAGCAGCCAAGGTGGTCGGGGGCGCGGCACCGGGGAGCTGTTTTTT CASSQGGRGRGTGELFF
16 TRBJ2-3 . TRBV7-8 . TGTGCCAGCAGCGCTGGAGGCGGTACACGCACAGATACGCAGTATTTT CASSAGGGTRTDTQYF
17 TRBJ2-2 . TRBV29-1 . TGCAGCGTTGAGGGCCAGGGGCGGACCACTAACACCGGGGAGCTGTTTTTT CSVEGQGRTTNTGELFF
13 TRBJ2-7 few TRBV7-9 . TGTGCCAGCACCCCTGGGGGGCCTTACGAGCAGTACTTC CASTPGGPYEQYF
15 TRBJ2-7 few TRBV4-2 . TGTGCCAGCAACTTCAAGTGGGTCCCTCGCTACGAGCAGTACTTC CASNFKWVPRYEQYF
15 TRBJ2-1 once TRBV20-1 TRBD2 TGCAGTGCTAGCAGTTCCAGCGGGGCCTACAATGAGCAGTTCTTC CSASSSSGAYNEQFF
13 TRBJ1-5 . TRBV6-6 TRBD1 TGTGCCAGCAGTCCGACAGGGTTCCAGCCCCAGCATTTT CASSPTGFQPQHF
17 TRBJ2-7 . TRBV6-5 TRBD2 TGTGCCAGCAGTTACGCCGCTGGGGCTAGCGGTACCTACGAGCAGTACTTC CASSYAAGASGTYEQYF
15 TRBJ1-5 few TRBV4-1 . TGCGCCAGCAGCCAAGATGGGGCAGGGGTTCAGCCCCAGCATTTT CASSQDGAGVQPQHF
14 TRBJ2-7 few TRBV28 TRBD1 TGTGCCAGCACCGACAGGGGTGGGTGGTACGAGCAGTACTTC CASTDRGGWYEQYF
14 TRBJ1-1 few TRBV5-6 . TGTGCCAGCAGCTTGGGGGGGGGAAACACTGAAGCTTTCTTT CASSLGGGNTEAFF
15 TRBJ1-1 . TRBV10-3 . TGTGCCATCAGGGGGGACAATTCGGTCAACACTGAAGCTTTCTTT CAIRGDNSVNTEAFF
16 TRBJ2-4 once TRBV5-5 . TGTGCCAGCAGCTACGACAAGAGGTTAGCCAAAAACATTCAGTACTTC CASSYDKRLAKNIQYF
18 TRBJ2-4 . TRBV7-9 . TGTGCCAGCAGCTTAGGTTTCAAGGATACAGGGGCCAAAAACATTCAGTACTTC CASSLGFKDTGAKNIQYF
14 TRBJ2-7 . TRBV5-4 . TGTGCCAGCAGCTTTACTTCTAATTCCTACGAGCAGTACTTC CASSFTSNSYEQYF
13 TRBJ2-1 . TRBV11-2 TRBD1 TGTGCGAGCCGGGACAGGTGCCAGAATGAGCAGCTCTTC CASRDRCQNEQLF
16 TRBJ2-7 . TRBV4-1 . TGCGCCAGCAGCCAAGTGGTGGCCCCGGACCCGTACGAGCAGTACTTC CASSQVVAPDPYEQYF
14 TRBJ1-1 . TRBV12-3/TRBV12-4 . TGTGCCAGCAGCGCGGGACACCTTAACACTGAAGCTATCTTT CASSAGHLNTEAIF
17 TRBJ2-2 . TRBV4-1 . TGCGCCAGCAGCCAATCTTCCGGGACAACGTACACCGGGGAGCTGTTTTTT CASSQSSGTTYTGELFF
16 TRBJ2-1 many TRBV11-2 . TGTGCCAGCAGCCTCAGACAGCCTCCTAACTACAATGAGCAGTTCTTC CASSLRQPPNYNEQFF
11 TRBJ2-5 many TRBV11-2 . TGTGCCAGCAGCGACAGAGAGACCCAGTACTTC CASSDRETQYF
17 TRBJ2-2 . TRBV5-1 TRBD2 TGCGCCAGCAGCTTGCCTGGAGGAGCGGGAGACACCGGGGAGCTGTTTTTT CASSLPGGAGDTGELFF
15 TRBJ2-1 . TRBV6-1 TRBD2 TGTGCCAGTAGTGGGCTAGCGGGGATCTACAATGAGCAGTTCTTC CASSGLAGIYNEQFF
17 TRBJ2-1 . TRBV12-3/TRBV12-4 TRBD2 TGTGCCAACAGTCCCCCGACGACTAGCGGGCAAGACAATGAGCAGTTCTTC CANSPPTTSGQDNEQFF
15 TRBJ2-1 . TRBV29-1 . TGCAGCGCGGGGCCTCCTTCCAGCTCCTACAATGAGCGGTTTTTC CSAGPPSSSYNERFF
15 TRBJ2-7 . TRBV29-1 . TGCAGCGTTGAAGAGGTAGAGGGGGGGATGTACGAGCAGTACTTC CSVEEVEGGMYEQYF
16 TRBJ2-3 . TRBV11-2 . TGTGCCAGCAGCTGCAATGGACTGAAAAACACAGATACGCAGTATTTT CASSCNGLKNTDTQYF
12 TRBJ2-7 . TRBV11-2 . TGTGCCAGCGGCATAGGAGGATACGAGCAGTACTTC CASGIGGYEQYF
16 TRBJ2-3 . TRBV11-2 . TGTGCCAGCAGCCAGGGCCGGTCAGGGGGGTCAGATATGCAGTATTTT CASSQGRSGGSDMQYF